Listed here are 4 T cell receptor beta chains from one sample, sequenced in a study of blood T cell repertoires in COVID-19. The assay was immunoSEQ multiplex PCR, and TCRdb's table has in-frame clones only and misses some. The sample includes about 430,000 clones, more than 70% of them seen just once. The source material was PBMCs or T cells enriched from blood (not recorded which). The receptors here all came from a woman aged 18 to 35 who had been exposed to COVID-19.

The sample holds one count of this clone. Within the sample, other DNA sequences also encode this same CDR3. CDR3 amino acids: CASSQDRGGNTEAFF. For the CDR3, the DNA is TGCGCCAGCAGCCAAGATAGGGGGGGGAACACTGAAGCTTTCTTT. The V gene is TRBV4-3, the J gene TRBJ1-1, with a weak D call TRBD1 (6 bases). Germline V gene sequence: CDR1 LGHNA, CDR2 YSLEER. The CDR3 contains 15 residues. The V gene lost 0 bases and the J gene lost 1 base, with 9 bases spanning the gap.

In this sample, this clone turned up once. This chain connects TRBV2 to TRBJ2-7, with 9 bases lining up with TRBD1. The CDR3 has 15 amino acids. Germline V gene data show CDR1 as SNHLY and CDR2 as FYNNEI. V shed 5 bases and J 1 base; nucleotides not matched to a gene: 6. The CDR3: CASSWGQGGSYEQYF. The CDR3 DNA is TGTGCCAGCAGTTGGGGACAGGGTGGGTCCTACGAGCAGTACTTC.

On this clone itself: Other DNA sequences within the sample encode an identical CDR3. The chain joins TRBV19 to TRBJ2-7, with 11 nucleotides matching TRBD2. V shed 1 base, J shed 4 bases, and the junction held 3 bases outside the gene matches. Germline loops: CDR1 LNHDA, CDR2 SQIVND (reference sequence). The CDR3 is made up of 15 amino acids. The CDR3 protein is CASSIVTSGSYEQYF. The CDR3 DNA follows: TGTGCCAGTAGTATAGTCACTAGCGGGAGTTACGAGCAGTACTTC. Based on the CDR3 plus reference TRBV19 and TRBJ2-7, the full variable domain is DGGITQSPKYLFRKEGQNVTLSCEQNLNHDAMYWYRQDPGQGLRLIYYSQIVNDFQKGDIAEGYSVSREKKESFPLTVTSAQKNPTAFYLCASSIVTSGSYEQYFGPGTRLTVT.

The rearrangement links TRBV7-3 to TRBJ1-3; a possible D gene is TRBD1 (5 bases). Deletions cut 4 bases from V and 2 bases from J, with 9 bases between. Germline V gives CDR1 SGHTA, CDR2 FQGTGA. The CDR3 consists of 14 residues. The CDR3 here is CASSSQGPGNTIYF. CDR3 sequence (DNA): TGTGCCAGCAGCTCCCAGGGTCCTGGAAACACCATATATTTT.